This is a list of T cell receptor beta chains from one sample in a study of PD-1 blockade in classical Hodgkin lymphoma. The data were produced by immunoSEQ multiplex PCR, yet TCRdb's version contains in-frame clones alone and is incomplete. This sample has 11,000 to 15,000 clones, with approximately 78% found just once. Sequences were derived from peripheral blood mononuclear cells (PBMCs), sampled before the fourth cycle of nivolumab. The receptors derive from a human donor with classical Hodgkin lymphoma. The CDR3 runs from the conserved cysteine through the conserved F or W. D genes are given only for firm matches. Not all rows give a size; the values are once, few, many and, for expanded clones, a class.

clone size: .
J gene: TRBJ2-3
V gene: TRBV7-9
D gene: .
CDR3 DNA: TGTGCCACCCCCGGGGGAGATACGCAGTATTTT
CDR3 protein: CATPGGDTQYF

clone size: .
J gene: TRBJ1-3
V gene: TRBV7-2
D gene: .
CDR3 DNA: TGTGCCAGCAGCCCCCGGCGTTCTGGAAACACCATATATTTT
CDR3 protein: CASSPRRSGNTIYF

clone size: .
J gene: TRBJ2-5
V gene: TRBV5-4
D gene: TRBD2
CDR3 DNA: TGTGCCAGCAGCTGGGCGGGGGGAGAGACCCAGTACTTC
CDR3 protein: CASSWAGGETQYF

clone size: .
J gene: TRBJ2-7
V gene: TRBV7-8
D gene: .
CDR3 DNA: TGTGCCAGCAGCAGCGTTCTGAACGAGCAGTACTTC
CDR3 protein: CASSSVLNEQYF

clone size: .
J gene: TRBJ1-2
V gene: TRBV27
D gene: .
CDR3 DNA: TGTGCCAGCAGTTTACGGGGCAGAGCTAACTATGGCTACACCTTC
CDR3 protein: CASSLRGRANYGYTF

clone size: large
J gene: TRBJ1-6
V gene: TRBV19
D gene: .
CDR3 DNA: TGTGCCAGTAGTACGAATCAGCGCTCCTATAATTCACCCCTCCACTTT
CDR3 protein: CASSTNQRSYNSPLHF

clone size: .
J gene: TRBJ2-3
V gene: TRBV28
D gene: .
CDR3 DNA: TGTGCCAGCAGTTTCGCAAGCACAGATACGCAGTATTTT
CDR3 protein: CASSFASTDTQYF

clone size: .
J gene: TRBJ2-1
V gene: TRBV29-1
D gene: TRBD1
CDR3 DNA: TGCAGCGTCGGATCTCGGGACAGGGCGTACAATGAGCAGTTCTTC
CDR3 protein: CSVGSRDRAYNEQFF

clone size: .
J gene: TRBJ2-7
V gene: TRBV7-2
D gene: TRBD2
CDR3 DNA: TGTGCCAGCAGCTTAGACGGGGGGGTTTACTCCTACGAGCAGTACTTC
CDR3 protein: CASSLDGGVYSYEQYF

clone size: .
J gene: TRBJ1-2
V gene: TRBV6-6
D gene: .
CDR3 DNA: TGTGCCAGCAGTTTATCGGGAGAGGGGCGGGGTGGCTACACCTTC
CDR3 protein: CASSLSGEGRGGYTF

clone size: few
J gene: TRBJ1-2
V gene: TRBV7-9
D gene: TRBD1
CDR3 DNA: TGTGCCAGCAGCTCGACAGGGCGCAACTATGGCTACACCTTC
CDR3 protein: CASSSTGRNYGYTF

clone size: .
J gene: TRBJ2-7
V gene: TRBV20-1
D gene: .
CDR3 DNA: TGCAGTGCTGCGGGGGCCCACGAGCAGTACTTC
CDR3 protein: CSAAGAHEQYF

clone size: .
J gene: TRBJ1-1
V gene: TRBV28
D gene: .
CDR3 DNA: TGTGCCAGCAGTTTAGGACTGATGAACACTGAAGCTTTCTTT
CDR3 protein: CASSLGLMNTEAFF

clone size: .
J gene: TRBJ2-7
V gene: TRBV2
D gene: TRBD2
CDR3 DNA: TGTGCCAGTGAAAACGGAGGACTAGCGGCCTCCTACGAGCAGTACTTC
CDR3 protein: CASENGGLAASYEQYF

clone size: .
J gene: TRBJ1-4
V gene: TRBV6-5
D gene: .
CDR3 DNA: TGTGCCAGCAGTTACGGGGGGCGACGTGAAAAACTGTTTTTT
CDR3 protein: CASSYGGRREKLFF

clone size: .
J gene: TRBJ2-4
V gene: TRBV2
D gene: TRBD1
CDR3 DNA: TGTGCCAGCAGTCCCCAGGGGGCGCTGAACATTCAGTACTTC
CDR3 protein: CASSPQGALNIQYF

clone size: .
J gene: TRBJ2-2
V gene: TRBV5-4
D gene: .
CDR3 DNA: TGTGCCAGCAGCCCAGGCAGGGCAGGCACCGGGGAGCTGTTTTTT
CDR3 protein: CASSPGRAGTGELFF

clone size: .
J gene: TRBJ1-4
V gene: TRBV4-1
D gene: .
CDR3 DNA: TGCGCCAGCAGCCAAGTTGGACTGACTAATGAAAAACTGTTTTTT
CDR3 protein: CASSQVGLTNEKLFF

clone size: once
J gene: TRBJ1-2
V gene: TRBV6-1
D gene: .
CDR3 DNA: TGTGCCAGCAGTGAAGCAGGGACCCTTAACTATGGCTACACCTTC
CDR3 protein: CASSEAGTLNYGYTF

clone size: .
J gene: TRBJ2-7
V gene: TRBV7-9
D gene: .
CDR3 DNA: TGTGCCAGCAGCTTAGATGCCGACGAGCAGTACTTC
CDR3 protein: CASSLDADEQYF

clone size: .
J gene: TRBJ1-6
V gene: TRBV15
D gene: .
CDR3 DNA: TGTGCCACCAGCAGAGAACTGGGGGGATATTCACCCCTCCACTTT
CDR3 protein: CATSRELGGYSPLHF

clone size: .
J gene: TRBJ2-7
V gene: TRBV30
D gene: .
CDR3 DNA: TGTGCCTGGTCTCCGGGGTTCGCCTACGAGCAGTACTTC
CDR3 protein: CAWSPGFAYEQYF

clone size: .
J gene: TRBJ2-7
V gene: TRBV28
D gene: .
CDR3 DNA: TGTGCCAGCAGTTTAGCGGGGGCGAGCTCCTACGAGCAGTACTTC
CDR3 protein: CASSLAGASSYEQYF

clone size: once
J gene: TRBJ1-4
V gene: TRBV4-2
D gene: .
CDR3 DNA: TGTGCCAGCAGCTTAGGTGAAAAACTGTTTTTT
CDR3 protein: CASSLGEKLFF

clone size: .
J gene: TRBJ1-5
V gene: TRBV28
D gene: TRBD1
CDR3 DNA: TGTGCCAGCACCGGGACAGGGAGCCAGCCCCAGCATTTT
CDR3 protein: CASTGTGSQPQHF

clone size: .
J gene: TRBJ2-7
V gene: TRBV14
D gene: .
CDR3 DNA: TGTGCCAGCAGCCAAGATCACCGGGAACTGTTCTACGAGCAGTACTTC
CDR3 protein: CASSQDHRELFYEQYF

clone size: .
J gene: TRBJ1-1
V gene: TRBV7-9
D gene: .
CDR3 DNA: TGTGCCAGCAGCTTCTCAATGGGGACTGAAGCTTTCTTT
CDR3 protein: CASSFSMGTEAFF

clone size: few
J gene: TRBJ1-2
V gene: TRBV9
D gene: .
CDR3 DNA: TGTGCCAGCAGCGTAGGGGACTATGGCTACACCTTC
CDR3 protein: CASSVGDYGYTF

clone size: once
J gene: TRBJ2-2
V gene: TRBV11-2
D gene: .
CDR3 DNA: TGTGCCAGCAGCTTTAGGTTGTGGGAACCGAACACCGGGGAGCTGTTTTTT
CDR3 protein: CASSFRLWEPNTGELFF

clone size: .
J gene: TRBJ2-7
V gene: TRBV5-6
D gene: .
CDR3 DNA: TGTGCCAGCAGCTTCGGTAAGCGGGTCAGGGGACGTTTCTACGAGCAGTACTTC
CDR3 protein: CASSFGKRVRGRFYEQYF

clone size: .
J gene: TRBJ1-3
V gene: TRBV11-2
D gene: .
CDR3 DNA: TGTGCCAGCAGCTTTTTCGGACAGTATACTGGAAACACCATATATTTT
CDR3 protein: CASSFFGQYTGNTIYF

clone size: .
J gene: TRBJ1-4
V gene: TRBV1
D gene: .
CDR3 DNA: TGCACCAGCAGCCAAGAGGGGGGGAAAAAACTGTTTTTT
CDR3 protein: CTSSQEGGKKLFF

clone size: few
J gene: TRBJ1-1
V gene: TRBV7-9
D gene: .
CDR3 DNA: TGTGCCAGCAGCTTAACGACTGAAGCTTTCTTT
CDR3 protein: CASSLTTEAFF

clone size: few
J gene: TRBJ1-5
V gene: TRBV19
D gene: .
CDR3 DNA: TGTGCCAGTAGTTGGAGGACGGGGGCAAGCAATCAGCCCCAGCATTTT
CDR3 protein: CASSWRTGASNQPQHF

clone size: .
J gene: TRBJ2-7
V gene: TRBV7-9
D gene: TRBD2
CDR3 DNA: TGTGCCAGCAGCCCGGTGACTAGCGGACCTTCCTACGAGCAGTACTTC
CDR3 protein: CASSPVTSGPSYEQYF

clone size: .
J gene: TRBJ2-1
V gene: TRBV7-6
D gene: .
CDR3 DNA: TGTGCCAGCAGCTTATCTCTAGCCTCCTACAATGAGCAGTTCTTC
CDR3 protein: CASSLSLASYNEQFF

clone size: few
J gene: TRBJ2-2
V gene: TRBV28
D gene: TRBD2
CDR3 DNA: TGTGCCAGCAGCCCCCCCGCGGGGGGACCCCTCGGGGAGCTGTTTTTT
CDR3 protein: CASSPPAGGPLGELFF

clone size: .
J gene: TRBJ2-1
V gene: TRBV10-3
D gene: .
CDR3 DNA: TGTGCCATCAGTGGGGACGCCGTTGAACTCGAGCAGTTCTTC
CDR3 protein: CAISGDAVELEQFF

clone size: .
J gene: TRBJ1-2
V gene: TRBV6-5
D gene: .
CDR3 DNA: TGTGCCAGCAGCAGGACCGACCTATATGGAGGCTACACCTTC
CDR3 protein: CASSRTDLYGGYTF

clone size: .
J gene: TRBJ2-7
V gene: TRBV4-1
D gene: .
CDR3 DNA: TGCGCCAGCAGCCAGGGGGGAGCCCAGGATTACGAGCAGTACTTC
CDR3 protein: CASSQGGAQDYEQYF

clone size: .
J gene: TRBJ2-2
V gene: TRBV28
D gene: .
CDR3 DNA: TGTGCCAGCAGTTTACCCCCCGGGGAGCTGTTTTTT
CDR3 protein: CASSLPPGELFF

clone size: .
J gene: TRBJ2-6
V gene: TRBV7-3
D gene: .
CDR3 DNA: TGTGCCAGCAGCCAGGGACCTGGGGCCAACGTCCTGACTTTC
CDR3 protein: CASSQGPGANVLTF

clone size: .
J gene: TRBJ1-3
V gene: TRBV7-9
D gene: TRBD1
CDR3 DNA: TGTGCCAGCAGCTCCACGGACAGGAACTCTGGAAACACCATATATTTT
CDR3 protein: CASSSTDRNSGNTIYF

clone size: once
J gene: TRBJ2-1
V gene: TRBV7-9
D gene: .
CDR3 DNA: TGTGCCAGCAGCCCCCACGAGGGGCGTTCCTACAATGAGCAGTTCTTC
CDR3 protein: CASSPHEGRSYNEQFF

clone size: .
J gene: TRBJ1-1
V gene: TRBV4-1
D gene: .
CDR3 DNA: TGCGCCAGCAGCCCCCTGGGGGGGCATGCTTTCTTT
CDR3 protein: CASSPLGGHAFF

clone size: .
J gene: TRBJ2-2
V gene: TRBV28
D gene: TRBD1
CDR3 DNA: TGTGCCAGCATGGGGACAGCCCCCGGGGAGCTGTTTTTT
CDR3 protein: CASMGTAPGELFF

clone size: .
J gene: TRBJ1-1
V gene: TRBV14
D gene: TRBD1
CDR3 DNA: TGTGCCAGCAGCCAAGGCGGACAGGGGTTGAAGAACACTGAAGCTTTCTTT
CDR3 protein: CASSQGGQGLKNTEAFF

clone size: .
J gene: TRBJ1-4
V gene: TRBV4-2
D gene: .
CDR3 DNA: TGTGCCAGCAGCGCCACAGCAACTAATGAAAAACTGTTTTTT
CDR3 protein: CASSATATNEKLFF

clone size: .
J gene: TRBJ2-1
V gene: TRBV4-1
D gene: .
CDR3 DNA: TGCGCCAGCAGTCGGGGATTTCGGGGCGAGTTTTACAATGAGCAGTTCTTC
CDR3 protein: CASSRGFRGEFYNEQFF

clone size: .
J gene: TRBJ1-6
V gene: TRBV4-1
D gene: .
CDR3 DNA: TGCGCCAGCAGCCAACCTTCATACTTTGGAATTTTAAATTCACCCCTCCACTTT
CDR3 protein: CASSQPSYFGILNSPLHF

clone size: .
J gene: TRBJ1-5
V gene: TRBV7-9
D gene: .
CDR3 DNA: TGTGCCAGCAGCTTAGCAGAGGGAAGCAATCAGCCCCAGCATTTT
CDR3 protein: CASSLAEGSNQPQHF

clone size: .
J gene: TRBJ1-4
V gene: TRBV7-2
D gene: TRBD1
CDR3 DNA: TGTGCCAGCAGCCAAGGACAGGGAGGTGGAGAAAAACTGTTTTTT
CDR3 protein: CASSQGQGGGEKLFF

clone size: .
J gene: TRBJ2-2
V gene: TRBV18
D gene: .
CDR3 DNA: TGTGCCAGCTCGTCTCAGGGCTTCACCGGGGAGCTGTTTTTT
CDR3 protein: CASSSQGFTGELFF

clone size: .
J gene: TRBJ2-5
V gene: TRBV5-4
D gene: .
CDR3 DNA: TGTGCCAGCAGCGTACAAGATCAAGAGACCCAGTACTTC
CDR3 protein: CASSVQDQETQYF

clone size: .
J gene: TRBJ2-3
V gene: TRBV4-2
D gene: TRBD2
CDR3 DNA: TGTGCCAGCAGCCAAGAGGTGGGTAGCGGGGCTAAAGATACGCAGTATTTT
CDR3 protein: CASSQEVGSGAKDTQYF